This T cell receptor (beta chain) was identified during a study of blood T cells in healthy people across ages. Broader study findings: A greater number of naive CD4+ cells and higher diversity distinguished long-lived donors from aged donors.

For every donor, a draw yielded around 10 milliliters of peripheral blood. Each sample gave at least 6.5 million isolated PBMCs. Turning to this clonotype: Its specificity is unknown.

A second PCR of roughly 7 to 11 cycles used a sample-barcoded 5' primer and a J-beta primer mix. MiXCR, run by TCRdb on the 5' RACE reads, gives a single entry per CDR3 protein. The table lists about 1.5 million distinct CDR3 sequences, roughly 43% of them singletons. After removal of 3 bases from V and 5 bases from J, the junction contained 7 bases not matched to a gene. Looked up from germline, CDR1 is SGHVS and CDR2 is FQNEAQ. The CDR3 has 17 amino acids. The sequence was obtained from a woman between 18 and 29 years old in good health. The V call is TRBV7-8, the J call TRBJ2-3; 14 nucleotides agree with TRBD2. The sequenced sample consisted of blood. CDR3 sequence: CASSFWLTSGGVDTQYF. The CDR3 DNA sequence: TGTGCCAGCAGCTTTTGGTTGACTAGCGGGGGGGTAGATACGCAGTATTTT.